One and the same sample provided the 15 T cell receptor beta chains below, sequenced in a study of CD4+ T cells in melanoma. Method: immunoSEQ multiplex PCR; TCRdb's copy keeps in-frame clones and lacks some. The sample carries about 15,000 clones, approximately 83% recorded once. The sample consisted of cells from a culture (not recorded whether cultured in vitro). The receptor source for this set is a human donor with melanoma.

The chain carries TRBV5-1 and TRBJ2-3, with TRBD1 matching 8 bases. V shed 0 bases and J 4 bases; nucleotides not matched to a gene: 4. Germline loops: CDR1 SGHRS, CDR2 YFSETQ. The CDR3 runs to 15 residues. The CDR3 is CASSLADRGADTQYF. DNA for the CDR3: TGCGCCAGCAGCTTGGCCGACAGGGGCGCAGATACGCAGTATTTT.

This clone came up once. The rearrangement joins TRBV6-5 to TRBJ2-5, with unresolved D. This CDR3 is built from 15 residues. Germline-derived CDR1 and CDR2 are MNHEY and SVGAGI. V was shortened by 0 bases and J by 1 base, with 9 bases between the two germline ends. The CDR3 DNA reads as TGTGCCAGCAGTTACTCAGGACCGTTCCAAGAGACCCAGTACTTC. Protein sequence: CASSYSGPFQETQYF.

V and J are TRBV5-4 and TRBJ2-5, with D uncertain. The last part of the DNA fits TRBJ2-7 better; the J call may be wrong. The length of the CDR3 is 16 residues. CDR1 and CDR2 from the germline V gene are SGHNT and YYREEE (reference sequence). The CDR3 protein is CASSLDSRASSYEQYF. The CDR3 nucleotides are TGTGCCAGCAGCTTGGATTCCCGGGCGAGCTCCTACGAGCAGTACTTC.

The CDR3 coding sequence is TGTGCCATCAGTGAGTCTACGGGGAAACTCTACGAGCAGTACTTC. Translated: CAISESTGKLYEQYF. The chain links TRBV10-3 to TRBJ2-7; maybe TRBD2 (5 bases). Germline assignment: CDR1 ENHRY and CDR2 SYGVKD. There are 15 residues in the CDR3. The germline V and J ends were trimmed by 0 bases and 3 bases, with 12 bases remaining between them.

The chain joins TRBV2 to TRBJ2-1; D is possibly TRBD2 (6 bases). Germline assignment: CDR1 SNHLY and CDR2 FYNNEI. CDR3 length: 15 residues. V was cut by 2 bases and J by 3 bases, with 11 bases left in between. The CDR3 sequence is CASSEWLASYNEQFF. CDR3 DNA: TGTGCCAGCAGTGAATGGCTAGCGAGCTACAATGAGCAGTTCTTC. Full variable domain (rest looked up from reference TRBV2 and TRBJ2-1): EPEVTQTPSHQVTQMGQEVILRCVPISNHLYFYWYRQILGQKVEFLVSFYNNEISEKSEIFDDQFSVERPDGSNFTLKIRSTKLEDSAMYFCASSEWLASYNEQFFGPGTRLTVL.

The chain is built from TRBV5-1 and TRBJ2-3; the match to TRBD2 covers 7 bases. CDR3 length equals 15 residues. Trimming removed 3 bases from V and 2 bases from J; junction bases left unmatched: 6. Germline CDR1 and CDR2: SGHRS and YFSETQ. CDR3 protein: CASSSDGGTTDTQYF. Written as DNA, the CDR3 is TGCGCCAGCAGCTCGGACGGGGGGACCACAGATACGCAGTATTTT.

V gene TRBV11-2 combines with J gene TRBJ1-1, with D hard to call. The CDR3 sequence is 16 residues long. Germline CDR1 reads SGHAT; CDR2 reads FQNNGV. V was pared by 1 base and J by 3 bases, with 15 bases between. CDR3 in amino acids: CASSLVSRAAYTEAFF. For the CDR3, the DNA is TGTGCCAGCAGCTTAGTTAGTCGAGCAGCCTACACTGAAGCTTTCTTT.

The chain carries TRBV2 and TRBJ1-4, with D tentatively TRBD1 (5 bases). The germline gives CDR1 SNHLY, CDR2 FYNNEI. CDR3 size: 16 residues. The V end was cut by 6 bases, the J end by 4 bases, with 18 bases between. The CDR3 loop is CASSGGNLQGNEKLFF. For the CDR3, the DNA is TGTGCCAGCAGCGGGGGTAACTTGCAGGGTAATGAAAAACTGTTTTTT.

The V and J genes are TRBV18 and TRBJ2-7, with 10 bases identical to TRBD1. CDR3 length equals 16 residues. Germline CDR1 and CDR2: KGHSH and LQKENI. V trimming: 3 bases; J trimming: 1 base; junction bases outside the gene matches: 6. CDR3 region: CASSPLDRGGSYEQYF. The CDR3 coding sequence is TGTGCCAGCTCACCTCTGGACAGGGGGGGATCCTACGAGCAGTACTTC.

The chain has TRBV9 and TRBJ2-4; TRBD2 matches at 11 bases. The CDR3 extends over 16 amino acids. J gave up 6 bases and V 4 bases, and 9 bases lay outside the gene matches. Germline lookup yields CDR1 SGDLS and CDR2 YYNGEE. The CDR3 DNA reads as TGTGCCAGCAGCCCCCGACTAGCGGGGTCGGGAAACATTCAGTACTTC. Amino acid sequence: CASSPRLAGSGNIQYF.

CDR3 nucleotides: TGTGCCAGCAGTGAAGCGCGGGGGGAGCAGTACTTC. Translation: CASSEARGEQYF. This sequence joins TRBV2 and TRBJ2-7; 7 bases agree with TRBD2. The junction had 0 bases not matched to a gene; V was cut back by 0 bases and J by 7 bases. This CDR3 is built from 12 residues. CDR1 and CDR2 from the germline V gene are SNHLY and FYNNEI.

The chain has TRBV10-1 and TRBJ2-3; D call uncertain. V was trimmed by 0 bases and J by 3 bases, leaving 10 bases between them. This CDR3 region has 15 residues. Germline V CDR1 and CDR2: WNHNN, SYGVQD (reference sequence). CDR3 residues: CASSESGWETDTQYF. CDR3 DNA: TGCGCCAGCAGTGAGTCGGGGTGGGAAACAGATACGCAGTATTTT.

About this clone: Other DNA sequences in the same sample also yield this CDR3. CDR3 nucleotide sequence: TGTGCCAGCAGGGGGACAGGGCCCTACGAGCAGTACTTC. This sequence encodes CASRGTGPYEQYF. The chain employs TRBV2 and TRBJ2-7; TRBD1 matches 9 bases. Germline CDR1 is SNHLY and CDR2 is FYNNEI. The CDR3 consists of 13 residues. V trimming: 6 bases; J trimming: 2 bases; junction bases outside the gene matches: 2.

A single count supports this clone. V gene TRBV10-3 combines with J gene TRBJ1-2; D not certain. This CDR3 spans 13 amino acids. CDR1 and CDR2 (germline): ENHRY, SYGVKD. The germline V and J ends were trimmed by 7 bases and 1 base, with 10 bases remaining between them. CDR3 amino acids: CAINGRFNYGYTF. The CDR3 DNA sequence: TGTGCCATCAACGGACGGTTTAACTATGGCTACACCTTC.

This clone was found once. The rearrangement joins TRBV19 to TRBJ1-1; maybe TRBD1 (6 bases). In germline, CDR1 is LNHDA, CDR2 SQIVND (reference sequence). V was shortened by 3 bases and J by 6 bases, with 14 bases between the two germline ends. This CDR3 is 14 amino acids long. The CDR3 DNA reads TGTGCCAGTAGTATGCCACAGGGTAGGGCTGAAGCTTTCTTT. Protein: CASSMPQGRAEAFF.